These 8 T cell receptor beta chains came from one sample sequenced in a study of Ad26.COV2.S vaccination and SARS-CoV-2 variants. Specified treatment: around 19 received Ad26.COV2.S at low or high dose, single or two shots; roughly 5 received placebo; per-sample allocation not given. On day 63 after the first injection, vaccine and placebo recipients gave samples. Clones were sequenced by immunoSEQ multiplex PCR, and TCRdb holds only the in-frame ones, with some missing. The table shows 430,000 or so clones, with approximately 90% occurring only once. Sample: peripheral blood, taken in a trial of Ad26.COV2.S vaccine versus placebo. Source of these receptors: a person aged 18-65 years who received the Ad26.COV2.S COVID-19 vaccine or a placebo.

The chain is built from TRBV6-5 and TRBJ2-7, with D unclear. CDR3 length: 13 amino acids. Trimming pared 6 bases from V and 2 bases from J, leaving 11 bases between. CDR1 is MNHEY and CDR2 is SVGAGI in the germline V gene. CDR3 bases: TGTGCCAGCAGAAGAGAAGTCACCTACGAGCAGTACTTC. Translated: CASRREVTYEQYF.

The genes are TRBV4-2 and TRBJ2-5; a weak D match, TRBD2 (7 bases). The CDR3 totals 15 residues. V lost 4 bases and J lost 5, with 17 bases in between. Per germline, CDR1 LGHNA and CDR2 YNFKEQ. The CDR3 region has the DNA TGTGCCAGCAGCCGTAATCAGGGGCGGGGGGAGACCCAGTACTTC. It is translated as CASSRNQGRGETQYF.

This sequence joins TRBV19 and TRBJ2-2, with 7 bases matching TRBD1. The V and J ends lost 7 bases and 4 bases, in that order; junction bases with no gene match: 18. CDR1 and CDR2 from the germline V gene are LNHDA and SQIVND (reference sequence). This CDR3 spans 18 amino acids. CDR3 DNA: TGTGCCAGTAACTCAGGACAGGTTGTCGCCTGGGGCACCGGGGAGCTGTTTTTT. Its protein is CASNSGQVVAWGTGELFF.

In nucleotides, the CDR3 is TGTGCCAGTAAGGCTAGCGGGAGAGGAGATACGCAGTATTTT. Translated: CASKASGRGDTQYF. This chain uses TRBV19 with TRBJ2-3, with TRBD2 identical over 10 bases. J was trimmed by 5 bases and V by 7 bases; bases with no gene match: 6. The CDR3 has 14 amino acids. Germline CDR1 reads LNHDA; CDR2 reads SQIVND (reference sequence).

The J gene is TRBJ1-2, the V gene TRBV18; 12 nucleotides agree with TRBD1. Looked up from germline, CDR1 is KGHSH and CDR2 is LQKENI. The CDR3 is 17 amino acids. V dropped 0 bases and J dropped 6; count of bases not matched to a gene: 8. DNA for the CDR3: TGTGCCAGCTCACCACCGAGCTCGGGACAGGGGGCGGATGGCTACACCTTC. This encodes CASSPPSSGQGADGYTF.

This chain connects TRBV29-1 to TRBJ1-4; TRBD1 might be the D (5 bases). CDR1 and CDR2 (germline): SQVTM, ANQGSEA. Trimming took 4 bases from V and 4 from J, leaving 16 bases between them. The length of the CDR3 is 15 residues. CDR3 in DNA: TGCAGCGTTGGGGGCATAGGGTTAGTTAATGAAAAACTGTTTTTT. The encoded protein is CSVGGIGLVNEKLFF.

The chain joins TRBV4-2 to TRBJ1-2; D is uncertain. Germline V gene sequence: CDR1 LGHNA, CDR2 YNFKEQ. V was pared by 0 bases and J by 3 bases, with 17 bases between. The CDR3 extends over 17 amino acids. CDR3 sequence reads: CASSQEFAAARHYGYTF. CDR3 bases: TGTGCCAGCAGCCAAGAGTTTGCCGCAGCTCGACACTATGGCTACACCTTC.

This clone came up once. V usage is TRBV19 and J usage is TRBJ2-2; 7 bases are shared with TRBD1. The CDR3 consists of 16 residues. Germline CDR1 is LNHDA and CDR2 is SQIVND (reference sequence). The V segment lost 0 bases and the J segment 7 bases; nucleotides outside the gene matches: 8. CDR3 sequence: CASSIETGARVGELFF. The CDR3 nucleotides are TGTGCCAGTAGTATAGAAACAGGGGCTCGGGTCGGGGAGCTGTTTTTT.